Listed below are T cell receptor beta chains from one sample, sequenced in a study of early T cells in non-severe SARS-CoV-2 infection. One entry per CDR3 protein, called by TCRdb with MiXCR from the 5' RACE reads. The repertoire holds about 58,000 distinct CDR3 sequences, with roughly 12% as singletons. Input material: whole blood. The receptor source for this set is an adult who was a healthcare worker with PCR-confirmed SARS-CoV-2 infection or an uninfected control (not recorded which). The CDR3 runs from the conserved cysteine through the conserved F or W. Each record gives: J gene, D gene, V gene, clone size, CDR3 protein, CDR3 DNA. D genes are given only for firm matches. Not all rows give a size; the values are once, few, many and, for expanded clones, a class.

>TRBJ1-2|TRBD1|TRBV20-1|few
CSAETGNGYTF
TGCAGTGCTGAGACAGGGAATGGCTACACCTTC
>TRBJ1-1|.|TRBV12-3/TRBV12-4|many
CASSFDRRGTEAFF
TGTGCCAGCAGTTTTGACAGAAGGGGTACTGAAGCTTTCTTT
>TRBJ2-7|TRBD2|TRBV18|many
CASSGGAYEQYF
TGTGCCAGCTCGGGGGGGGCCTACGAGCAGTACTTC
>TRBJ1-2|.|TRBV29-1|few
CSVTRGATNYGYTF
TGCAGCGTTACTCGAGGGGCAACTAACTATGGCTACACCTTC
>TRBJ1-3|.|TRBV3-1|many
CASSLLGGPGNTIYF
TGTGCCAGCAGCCTTCTGGGGGGCCCAGGAAACACCATATATTTT
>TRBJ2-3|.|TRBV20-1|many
CSARDPGTRIDTQYF
TGCAGTGCTAGAGATCCTGGTACTAGGATAGATACGCAGTATTTT
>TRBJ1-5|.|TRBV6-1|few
CASSEGREQPQHF
TGTGCCAGCAGTGAAGGCAGGGAGCAGCCCCAGCATTTT
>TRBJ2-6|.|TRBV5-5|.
CASSTWPADSGANVLTF
TGTGCCAGCAGCACCTGGCCAGCAGACTCTGGGGCCAACGTCCTGACTTTC
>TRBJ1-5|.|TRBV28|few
CASTQRLEGQPQHF
TGTGCCAGCACCCAGCGGCTAGAGGGTCAGCCCCAGCATTTT
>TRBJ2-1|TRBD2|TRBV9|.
CASSVTTSVYNEQFF
TGTGCCAGCAGCGTAACGACTAGCGTGTACAATGAGCAGTTCTTC
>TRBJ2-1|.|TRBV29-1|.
CSTKSRANEQFF
TGCAGCACTAAATCCAGGGCAAATGAGCAGTTCTTC
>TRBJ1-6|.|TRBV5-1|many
CASSKDTLGSPLHF
TGCGCCAGCAGTAAGGACACTCTTGGGTCACCCCTCCACTTT
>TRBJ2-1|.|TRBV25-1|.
CASTPPRGLLNYNEQFF
TGTGCCAGCACCCCTCCCCGGGGACTTCTGAACTACAATGAGCAGTTCTTC
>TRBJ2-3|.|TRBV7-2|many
CASSLGERGGYDTQYF
TGTGCCAGCAGCTTAGGGGAGCGAGGCGGATATGATACGCAGTATTTT
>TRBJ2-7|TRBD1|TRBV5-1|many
CASSPGTGISYEQYF
TGCGCCAGCAGCCCTGGGACAGGGATTTCCTACGAGCAGTACTTC
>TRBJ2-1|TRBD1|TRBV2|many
CASIRDRGDNEQFF
TGTGCCAGCATACGGGACAGGGGTGACAATGAGCAGTTCTTC
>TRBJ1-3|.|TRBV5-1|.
CASSLGLGSGNTIYF
TGCGCCAGCAGCTTGGGTCTGGGATCTGGAAACACCATATATTTT
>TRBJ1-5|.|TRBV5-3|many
CARSLEGSSQHF
TGTGCCAGAAGCTTGGAGGGCAGTAGCCAGCATTTT
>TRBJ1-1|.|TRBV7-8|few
CASSLVFGVNTEAFF
TGTGCCAGCAGCTTAGTATTCGGAGTGAACACTGAAGCTTTCTTT
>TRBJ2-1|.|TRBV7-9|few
CASSPHIRPEQFF
TGTGCCAGCAGCCCACATATACGACCCGAGCAGTTCTTC